The clone carrying this T cell receptor beta chain has just a few counts. Its antigen is still unknown. CDR1 is SGHRS, CDR2 YFSETQ, per germline. This CDR3 has 17 residues. V was pared by 0 bases and J by 3 bases, with 18 bases between. This record comes from a study of post-analysis software for immune sequencing data. As for the study in general: Relapsing-remitting, secondary progressive and progressive-relapsing courses of multiple sclerosis were included.

Points from the study as a whole: Diversity measured as normalized Chao1 was significantly lower in multiple sclerosis patients than in controls. Relative to controls, patients had about five TRBV segments at higher frequency, with TRBV5-6, TRBV5-1 and TRBV20-1 among these.

Built from TCR beta cDNA, the libraries had unique molecular identifiers in them. The source material, about 0.85 to 11 million T cells, gave rise to roughly 0.5 million cDNA molecules. MiXCR, applied by TCRdb to the PCR reads, yields one record per CDR3 protein. In the table there are 450,000 to 700,000 distinct CDR3 sequences, roughly 47% of which are singletons. The clonotype was recovered from a girl between 5 and 17 years old with multiple sclerosis. V and J are TRBV5-1 and TRBJ1-1; the D is unclear. Specimen: blood. This CDR3 reads CASSLAGKDDWYTEAFF. The CDR3 DNA follows: TGCGCCAGCAGCTTGGCCGGAAAGGACGATTGGTACACTGAAGCTTTCTTT.